These T cell receptor beta chains were read from a single sample in a study of T cell responses to AZD1222 COVID-19 vaccine. TCRdb's table, derived via immunoSEQ multiplex PCR, lists solely in-frame clones and lacks some. This sample carries just under 85,000 clones, approximately 85% of them seen once, and the ten largest clones take 8.7%. Source: peripheral blood, taken on day 0 of AZD1222 vaccination. The receptors here all came from an adult in good health. The CDR3 runs from the conserved cysteine through the conserved F or W. D genes are given only for firm matches. The size entry is marked missing in some rows and otherwise reads once, few, many or a size class.

CDR3aa: CAWSVDQADLLDTQYF
v_gene: TRBV30
len: 16
d_gene: -
j_gene: TRBJ2-3
abundance: -

CDR3aa: CASQPAGGGETQYF
v_gene: TRBV19
len: 14
d_gene: -
j_gene: TRBJ2-5
abundance: -

CDR3aa: CASSEGVSGSWETQYF
v_gene: TRBV2
len: 16
d_gene: TRBD2
j_gene: TRBJ2-5
abundance: -

CDR3aa: CASGRTGGYTF
v_gene: TRBV27
len: 11
d_gene: TRBD1
j_gene: TRBJ1-2
abundance: -

CDR3aa: CASSDRTANTEAFF
v_gene: TRBV6-1
len: 14
d_gene: -
j_gene: TRBJ1-1
abundance: few

CDR3aa: CASSPQGAGDGIQYF
v_gene: TRBV4-3
len: 15
d_gene: TRBD2
j_gene: TRBJ2-4
abundance: -

CDR3aa: CASSEVSQETQYF
v_gene: TRBV10-2
len: 13
d_gene: -
j_gene: TRBJ2-5
abundance: -

CDR3aa: CASAETGMIAFF
v_gene: TRBV28
len: 12
d_gene: TRBD1
j_gene: TRBJ1-1
abundance: -

CDR3aa: CASSLLGQGRSGANVLTF
v_gene: TRBV27
len: 18
d_gene: -
j_gene: TRBJ2-6
abundance: -

CDR3aa: CASSLRRYNEQFF
v_gene: TRBV27
len: 13
d_gene: -
j_gene: TRBJ2-1
abundance: -

CDR3aa: CASSLGTPRGVAKNIQYF
v_gene: TRBV7-6
len: 18
d_gene: TRBD2
j_gene: TRBJ2-4
abundance: -

CDR3aa: CASTLTSGTWRFF
v_gene: TRBV3-1/TRBV3-2
len: 13
d_gene: TRBD2
j_gene: TRBJ2-1
abundance: -

CDR3aa: CASSEAPGNTIYF
v_gene: TRBV18
len: 13
d_gene: -
j_gene: TRBJ1-3
abundance: -

CDR3aa: CASSQDSFGLHQPQHF
v_gene: TRBV3-1/TRBV3-2
len: 16
d_gene: -
j_gene: TRBJ1-5
abundance: -

CDR3aa: CASSLGVASGANVLTF
v_gene: TRBV7-2
len: 16
d_gene: -
j_gene: TRBJ2-6
abundance: -

CDR3aa: CATSSVPYNEQFF
v_gene: TRBV15
len: 13
d_gene: -
j_gene: TRBJ2-1
abundance: -

CDR3aa: CASSEVGQRTDTQYF
v_gene: TRBV10-1
len: 15
d_gene: -
j_gene: TRBJ2-3
abundance: -

CDR3aa: CASRTPLGAFF
v_gene: TRBV28
len: 11
d_gene: -
j_gene: TRBJ1-1
abundance: -

CDR3aa: CASSELAGAPEQFF
v_gene: TRBV10-1
len: 14
d_gene: TRBD2
j_gene: TRBJ2-1
abundance: -

CDR3aa: CAWKVGLNTGELFF
v_gene: TRBV30
len: 14
d_gene: -
j_gene: TRBJ2-2
abundance: -

CDR3aa: CASSQVGQGRTEAFF
v_gene: TRBV4-3
len: 15
d_gene: TRBD1
j_gene: TRBJ1-1
abundance: -

CDR3aa: CASSPRGGTSGRNEQFF
v_gene: TRBV7-2
len: 17
d_gene: TRBD2
j_gene: TRBJ2-1
abundance: -

CDR3aa: CASSQERSQGTRIETQYF
v_gene: TRBV4-1
len: 18
d_gene: -
j_gene: TRBJ2-5
abundance: -

CDR3aa: CASSEGRGYGYTF
v_gene: TRBV6-1
len: 13
d_gene: -
j_gene: TRBJ1-2
abundance: -

CDR3aa: CAISERGREYEKLFF
v_gene: TRBV10-3
len: 15
d_gene: -
j_gene: TRBJ1-4
abundance: -

CDR3aa: CASSLGASGASTDTQYF
v_gene: TRBV5-4
len: 17
d_gene: TRBD2
j_gene: TRBJ2-3
abundance: -

CDR3aa: CASSLGLAITYEQYF
v_gene: TRBV6-5
len: 15
d_gene: TRBD2
j_gene: TRBJ2-7
abundance: -

CDR3aa: CASSQAGPEAFF
v_gene: TRBV3-1/TRBV3-2
len: 12
d_gene: -
j_gene: TRBJ1-1
abundance: -

CDR3aa: CASSFWGSSYEQYF
v_gene: TRBV6-5
len: 14
d_gene: -
j_gene: TRBJ2-7
abundance: -

CDR3aa: CASSLTDTSASGNTIYF
v_gene: TRBV9
len: 17
d_gene: -
j_gene: TRBJ1-3
abundance: -